These 22 T cell receptor beta chains were all obtained from the same sample, sequenced in a study of cytomegalovirus exposure and HLA in healthy donors. Researchers ran the PCR with 60 Vbeta and 13 Jbeta primers. Measured with immunoSEQ multiplex PCR; TCRdb has only the in-frame clones, and not every one. The table has around 200,000 clones, less than 85% seen once; the top ten hold around 0.2%. Material: PBMCs. All receptors come from a girl aged 2 to 10 in good health and CMV-seronegative.

The chain recombines TRBV4-1 with TRBJ2-2; 7 nucleotides align to TRBD1. V shed 5 bases and J 5 bases; nucleotides not matched to a gene: 11. CDR1 and CDR2 (germline): MGHRA, YSYEKL. CDR3 size: 16 residues. CDR3 protein: CASSAPQGQPTGELFF. The CDR3 nucleotides read TGCGCCAGCAGCGCCCCCCAGGGACAGCCTACCGGGGAGCTGTTTTTT.

This clone was counted once. V usage is TRBV5-1 and J usage is TRBJ1-3; the match to TRBD1 covers 7 bases. This CDR3 has 15 residues. V was clipped by 3 bases and J by 0 bases; unmatched bases: 3. The germline CDR1 and CDR2 sequences are SGHRS and YFSETQ. The CDR3 nucleotides are TGCGCCAGCAGCTCCCGGACAGGCTCTGGAAACACCATATATTTT. It encodes CASSSRTGSGNTIYF. The complete variable domain, with remaining parts taken from reference TRBV5-1 and TRBJ1-3, reads KAGVTQTPRYLIKTRGQQVTLSCSPISGHRSVSWYQQTPGQGLQFLFEYFSETQRNKGNFPGRFSGRQFSNSRSEMNVSTLELGDSALYLCASSSRTGSGNTIYFGEGSWLTVV.

The chain combines TRBV6-7 with TRBJ2-5, with D perhaps TRBD2 (5 bases). TRBV6-7 is labeled an ORF, and its function is uncertain. V lost 5 bases and J lost 5, with 9 bases in between. The CDR3 is made up of 12 amino acids. The chain's CDR3 is CASSRTVETQYF. The CDR3 DNA reads TGTGCCAGCAGTCGGACTGTGGAGACCCAGTACTTC.

This chain links TRBV30 with TRBJ2-3; 10 bases map to TRBD2. The CDR3 covers 14 residues. The V gene's germline CDR1 is GTSNPN and CDR2 SVGIG (reference sequence). Losses at the gene ends were 7 bases for V and 0 bases for J; bases not matched to a gene: 4. CDR3 loop: CAFKTSGSTDTQYF. The CDR3 DNA sequence: TGTGCCTTCAAGACTAGCGGGAGCACAGATACGCAGTATTTT.

This clone turned up a few times. The chain joins TRBV29-1 to TRBJ2-3; D is possibly TRBD1 (6 bases). Trimming removed 7 bases at V and 3 bases at J, with 8 bases between. This CDR3 has 11 residues. Germline V gene lookup returns CDR1 SQVTM and CDR2 ANQGSEA. The CDR3 DNA sequence: TGCAGCGCTAGGGGGACAGATACGCAGTATTTT. Protein: CSARGTDTQYF.

This clone occurred a few times. V is TRBV5-1 and J is TRBJ2-3; a weak D match, TRBD2 (6 bases). Germline V gene sequence: CDR1 SGHRS, CDR2 YFSETQ. The V end was cut by 5 bases, the J end by 0 bases, with 10 bases between. The CDR3 is 14 residues long. The DNA for the CDR3 is TGCGCCAGCAGTGGCGGGACTAGCACAGATACGCAGTATTTT. Protein product: CASSGGTSTDTQYF. Full variable domain (remainder filled in from reference TRBV5-1 and TRBJ2-3): KAGVTQTPRYLIKTRGQQVTLSCSPISGHRSVSWYQQTPGQGLQFLFEYFSETQRNKGNFPGRFSGRQFSNSRSEMNVSTLELGDSALYLCASSGGTSTDTQYFGPGTRLTVL.

The chain employs TRBV19 and TRBJ1-1; D perhaps matches TRBD1 (6 bases). CDR3 size: 13 residues. V lost 3 bases to trimming and J lost 8 bases, with 13 bases between them. CDR1 and CDR2 from the germline V gene are LNHDA and SQIVND (reference sequence). In DNA form, the CDR3 reads TGTGCCAGTAGTATGTTGACAGGTCGGGAAGCTTTCTTT. Encoded protein: CASSMLTGREAFF.

The chain carries TRBV12-5 and TRBJ2-1, with 10 bases that match TRBD2. This CDR3 has 14 residues. Trimming at V came to 4 bases and at J to 6 bases, leaving 3 bases not matched to a gene. Germline assignment: CDR1 LGHNT and CDR2 FRNRAP. CDR3 sequence (DNA): TGTGCTAGTGGTTACGGACTAGCGGCCAATGAGCAGTTCTTC. Amino acids: CASGYGLAANEQFF. Filled out from reference TRBV12-5 and TRBJ2-1, the complete variable domain reads DARVTQTPRHKVTEMGQEVTMRCQPILGHNTVFWYRQTMMQGLELLAYFRNRAPLDDSGMPKDRFSAEMPDATLATLKIQPSEPRDSAVYFCASGYGLAANEQFFGPGTRLTVL.

This rearrangement joins TRBV19 to TRBJ1-4; 10 nucleotides align to TRBD1. The V gene end was trimmed by 8 bases and the J gene end by 7 bases; junction bases not matched to a gene: 1. The V gene's germline CDR1 is LNHDA and CDR2 SQIVND (reference sequence). The CDR3 consists of 12 residues. CDR3 nucleotides: TGTGCCAGTCGGACAGGGGGTGAAAAACTGTTTTTT. Residues: CASRTGGEKLFF.

This clone was recorded only once. This rearrangement joins TRBV4-1 to TRBJ2-1; 8 nucleotides align to TRBD1. This CDR3 spans 16 amino acids. V trimming: 0 bases; J trimming: 7 bases; junction bases outside the gene matches: 8. Looked up from germline, CDR1 is MGHRA and CDR2 is YSYEKL. The CDR3 spells CASSQEATGAGNEQFF. The CDR3 DNA follows: TGCGCCAGCAGCCAAGAAGCGACAGGGGCTGGAAATGAGCAGTTCTTC.

The table lists this clone with a few counts. This chain uses TRBV18 with TRBJ2-1; 7 positions match TRBD2. The CDR3 length is 17 residues. Trimming took 4 bases from V and 1 from J; bases not matched to a gene: 10. The germline V gene has CDR1 KGHSH and CDR2 LQKENI. CDR3 residues: CASSHQAGVGSYNEQFF. The CDR3 DNA follows: TGTGCCAGCTCACACCAGGCGGGGGTCGGGTCCTACAATGAGCAGTTCTTC.

The V call is TRBV7-8, the J call TRBJ2-3; 13 bases map to TRBD2. V shed 1 base and J 4 bases; nucleotides not matched to a gene: 8. The CDR3 contains 18 residues. Germline CDR1 SGHVS, CDR2 FQNEAQ. This CDR3 reads CASSLGVGLAGAPDTQYF. The DNA for the CDR3 is TGTGCCAGCAGCTTAGGGGTTGGACTAGCGGGAGCCCCAGATACGCAGTATTTT.

The chain uses TRBV10-1 and TRBJ1-5, with D uncertain. Trimming took 0 bases from V and 1 from J, leaving 7 bases between them. Per the germline V gene, CDR1 is WNHNN and CDR2 is SYGVQD (reference sequence). CDR3 length: 15 residues. CDR3 sequence: CASSESPGSNQPQHF. The CDR3 DNA reads TGCGCCAGCAGTGAGTCCCCGGGAAGCAATCAGCCCCAGCATTTT.

J is TRBJ2-5 and V is TRBV7-9; D call uncertain. Germline lookup yields CDR1 SEHNR and CDR2 FQNEAQ (reference sequence). With 6 bases removed from V and 0 bases from J, the gap between germline ends came to 8 bases. The CDR3 consists of 13 residues. The DNA of the CDR3 is TGTGCCAGCAGACCGGCGGACCAAGAGACCCAGTACTTC. Its protein is CASRPADQETQYF.

This sequence joins TRBV6-5 and TRBJ2-1; D gene unclear. This CDR3 has 14 amino acids. CDR1 is MNHEY, CDR2 SVGAGI, per germline. V lost 9 bases, J lost 5 bases, and 17 bases lay in between. The CDR3 loop reads CASSRALTNNEQFF. The CDR3 DNA is TGTGCCAGTTCAAGAGCCCTCACCAACAATGAGCAGTTCTTC.

The chain recombines TRBV4-1 with TRBJ1-1; TRBD1 might be the D (6 bases). The CDR3 is made up of 17 amino acids. V lost 1 base, J lost 2 bases, and 17 bases lay in between. Germline values: CDR1 MGHRA, CDR2 YSYEKL. The CDR3 protein is CASSQALRTASNTEAFF. DNA for the CDR3: TGCGCCAGCAGCCAAGCGCTGCGGACAGCATCCAACACTGAAGCTTTCTTT.

The J gene is TRBJ2-7, the V gene TRBV30; tentative D call: TRBD2 (5 bases). Deletions cut 2 bases from V and 1 base from J, with 6 bases between. The CDR3 totals 12 residues. CDR1 GTSNPN and CDR2 SVGIG come from the germline V gene (reference sequence). The CDR3 loop is CAWSSGSYEQYF. CDR3 DNA sequence: TGTGCCTGGAGTAGCGGTTCCTACGAGCAGTACTTC.

This chain uses TRBV27 with TRBJ1-2; 9 bases are shared with TRBD1. V trimming: 5 bases; J trimming: 8 bases; junction bases outside the gene matches: 12. Germline V gives CDR1 MNHEY, CDR2 SMNVEV (reference sequence). The length of the CDR3 is 15 residues. The CDR3 region is CASSQTGGGGSGYTF. The CDR3 DNA reads TGTGCCAGCAGTCAAACAGGGGGCGGTGGTTCCGGCTACACCTTC.

This clone was picked up a small number of times. This rearrangement joins TRBV19 to TRBJ2-1; the D is unclear. This CDR3 is 14 amino acids long. Germline V lookup: CDR1 LNHDA, CDR2 SQIVND (reference sequence). The germline V and J ends were trimmed by 4 bases and 10 bases, with 17 bases remaining between them. The CDR3 loop reads CASSTPVSGWEQFF. CDR3 nucleotide sequence: TGTGCCAGTAGTACCCCGGTGTCGGGTTGGGAGCAGTTCTTC. Drawing the rest from reference TRBV19 and TRBJ2-1, the complete variable domain is DGGITQSPKYLFRKEGQNVTLSCEQNLNHDAMYWYRQDPGQGLRLIYYSQIVNDFQKGDIAEGYSVSREKKESFPLTVTSAQKNPTAFYLCASSTPVSGWEQFFGPGTRLTVL.

The rearrangement joins TRBV9 to TRBJ2-3, with a possible D match to TRBD2 (6 bases). With 6 bases removed from V and 3 bases from J, the gap between germline ends came to 17 bases. The CDR3 has 15 residues. CDR1 and CDR2 from the germline V gene are SGDLS and YYNGEE. The CDR3 here is CASTPRRLATDTQYF. In DNA form, the CDR3 reads TGTGCCAGCACACCCCGGAGGCTAGCGACAGATACGCAGTATTTT.

This chain links TRBV19 with TRBJ2-5; 10 nucleotides align to TRBD2. CDR3 length equals 16 residues. In germline, CDR1 is LNHDA, CDR2 SQIVND (reference sequence). V lost 3 bases and J lost 4; bases outside the gene matches: 8. The CDR3: CASSILAGVGSETQYF. CDR3 nucleotide sequence: TGTGCCAGTAGTATCCTAGCGGGAGTAGGATCAGAGACCCAGTACTTC.

The V gene is TRBV5-1, the J gene TRBJ2-7, with D unresolved. CDR1 SGHRS and CDR2 YFSETQ come from the germline V gene. The CDR3 is 14 residues long. Trimming shortened V by 0 bases and J by 6 bases, and 13 bases separated the two germline ends. The CDR3 reads CASSLAVGGSEQYF. CDR3 DNA: TGCGCCAGCAGCTTGGCAGTCGGCGGCTCCGAGCAGTACTTC.